The rows below give T cell receptor beta chains drawn from one sample of a study of blood T cells in healthy people across ages. Each CDR3 protein is one row after TCRdb ran MiXCR on the 5' RACE reads. Altogether about 1.1 million distinct CDR3 sequences are present, roughly two fifths being singletons, with the ten largest covering approximately 14%. The sequencing sample was made of blood. The receptors were sampled from a young man in good health. Each CDR3 is given with its conserved first and last residue. Fields, in order: J gene, clone size, V gene, D gene, CDR3 protein, CDR3 DNA. The D gene is left open where the match is weak. Clone size is stated in some rows and not others, as once, few, many or a class when expanded.

TRBJ1-1 | many | TRBV12-3/TRBV12-4 | . | CASRPGGRVNTEAFF | TGTGCCAGCAGGCCCGGTGGGCGAGTGAACACTGAAGCTTTCTTT
TRBJ1-2 | . | TRBV19 | . | CASTQDSPYNYGYTF | TGTGCCAGTACCCAGGACAGCCCTTATAACTATGGCTACACCTTC
TRBJ2-5 | . | TRBV10-3 | . | CAISRVNFQETQYF | TGTGCCATCAGCCGGGTAAACTTCCAAGAGACCCAGTACTTC
TRBJ1-5 | . | TRBV2 | . | CASSEGTEQPQHF | TGTGCCAGCAGTGAAGGGACAGAACAGCCCCAGCATTTT
TRBJ2-3 | few | TRBV9 | TRBD2 | CASSARGGADTQYF | TGTGCCAGCAGCGCCCGCGGGGGGGCAGATACGCAGTATTTT
TRBJ2-3 | . | TRBV25-1 | TRBD1 | CASSEYQGARGTDTQYF | TGTGCCAGCAGTGAATATCAGGGGGCGCGAGGCACAGATACGCAGTATTTT
TRBJ1-4 | few | TRBV20-1 | TRBD1 | CSARLTGANEKLFF | TGCAGTGCTAGACTAACAGGGGCTAATGAAAAACTGTTTTTT
TRBJ2-4 | . | TRBV5-4 | . | CASSSGVENIQYF | TGTGCCAGCAGCTCAGGGGTGGAAAACATTCAGTACTTC
TRBJ2-7 | . | TRBV29-1 | TRBD2 | CSVESGRDYEQYF | TGCAGCGTTGAATCAGGGAGGGACTACGAGCAGTACTTC
TRBJ2-3 | . | TRBV14 | . | CASSHPGGGTDTQYF | TGTGCCAGCAGCCATCCGGGGGGCGGCACAGATACGCAGTATTTT
TRBJ1-1 | . | TRBV5-1 | . | CASARLSGDREAFF | TGCGCCAGCGCCCGCCTTTCGGGCGATCGGGAGGCTTTCTTT
TRBJ2-1 | few | TRBV19 | TRBD1 | CASSIRDRGNNEQFF | TGTGCCAGTAGTATAAGGGACAGGGGGAACAATGAGCAGTTCTTC
TRBJ1-1 | . | TRBV18 | TRBD1 | CASSPRLGTAIEAFF | TGTGCCAGCTCACCTCGATTGGGGACAGCCATTGAAGCTTTCTTT
TRBJ2-5 | . | TRBV18 | . | CASSPPLGSETQYF | TGTGCCAGCTCACCACCTTTAGGGTCGGAGACCCAGTACTTC
TRBJ2-5 | few | TRBV12-5 | . | CASGLVGIGGLETQYF | TGTGCTAGTGGTTTGGTAGGAATCGGTGGTTTGGAGACCCAGTACTTC
TRBJ1-6 | . | TRBV20-1 | . | CSARDLDRTGNSPLHF | TGCAGTGCTAGAGATCTCGACCGGACCGGGAATTCACCCCTCCACTTT
TRBJ1-2 | many | TRBV5-1 | . | CASSNSTTTNYGYTF | TGCGCCAGCAGCAACAGTACCACTACTAACTATGGCTACACCTTC
TRBJ1-1 | . | TRBV5-1 | TRBD1 | CASSGVQGTEAFF | TGCGCCAGCAGCGGAGTACAGGGGACTGAAGCTTTCTTT
TRBJ2-7 | . | TRBV2 | . | CASSERSPPSEATYEQYF | TGTGCCAGCAGTGAAAGAAGTCCCCCTAGCGAGGCCACCTACGAGCAGTACTTC
TRBJ2-1 | . | TRBV5-1 | . | CASNPGAHNEQFF | TGCGCCAGCAACCCTGGGGCTCACAATGAGCAGTTCTTC
TRBJ2-1 | many | TRBV6-2/TRBV6-3 | . | CASSYGVNRAYNEQFF | TGTGCCAGCAGTTACGGAGTTAACCGAGCCTACAATGAGCAGTTCTTC
TRBJ2-5 | few | TRBV2 | . | CASRGGKTRGETQYF | TGTGCCAGCAGAGGGGGTAAGACTAGAGGAGAGACCCAGTACTTC
TRBJ2-3 | . | TRBV9 | . | CASSTPGRTNFYTDTQYF | TGTGCCAGCAGCACCCCGGGACGGACCAATTTTTACACAGATACGCAGTATTTT
TRBJ2-1 | few | TRBV20-1 | TRBD1 | CSARQGSGGYNEQFF | TGCAGTGCGAGACAGGGTTCAGGGGGCTACAATGAGCAGTTCTTC
TRBJ2-3 | few | TRBV28 | TRBD2 | CASSLMSGGREDTQYF | TGTGCCAGCAGTTTAATGAGCGGGGGGCGTGAAGATACGCAGTATTTT
TRBJ2-3 | . | TRBV5-1 | TRBD2 | CASSWAGDGVDTQYF | TGCGCCAGCAGCTGGGCGGGGGATGGAGTAGATACGCAGTATTTT
TRBJ2-1 | . | TRBV13 | TRBD2 | CASSFGGGAHSYNEQFF | TGTGCCAGCAGCTTTGGCGGGGGGGCCCACTCCTACAATGAGCAGTTCTTC
TRBJ2-3 | . | TRBV5-6 | . | CASTSRTGTDTQYF | TGTGCCAGCACATCGCGGACGGGCACAGATACGCAGTATTTT
TRBJ1-1 | few | TRBV29-1 | TRBD1 | CSVESRGRSNTEAFF | TGCAGCGTTGAATCCAGGGGGAGAAGTAACACTGAAGCTTTCTTT
TRBJ2-7 | . | TRBV20-1 | TRBD1 | CSASGQGYTYEQYF | TGCAGTGCAAGCGGACAGGGCTATACCTACGAGCAGTACTTC
TRBJ2-3 | few | TRBV12-3/TRBV12-4 | TRBD2 | CASKFTSGGTDTQYF | TGTGCCAGCAAGTTTACTAGCGGGGGGACAGATACGCAGTATTTT
TRBJ2-7 | few | TRBV20-1 | . | CSAALGYSSYEQYF | TGCAGTGCTGCCTTGGGGTACTCATCCTACGAGCAGTACTTC
TRBJ2-1 | . | TRBV18 | . | CASSRAGIDSHGEQFF | TGTGCCAGCTCACGGGCCGGAATTGACAGTCACGGTGAGCAGTTCTTC
TRBJ2-1 | many | TRBV4-1 | . | CASSQDLKGEPYNEQFF | TGCGCCAGCAGCCAAGATCTAAAAGGGGAACCATACAATGAGCAGTTCTTC
TRBJ2-1 | . | TRBV7-2 | TRBD1 | CASSPGQGAFYNEQFF | TGTGCCAGCAGCCCCGGACAGGGGGCCTTCTACAATGAGCAGTTCTTC
TRBJ2-7 | few | TRBV5-1 | . | CASSLDGRSGGYEQYF | TGCGCCAGCAGCTTGGATGGTCGGAGCGGAGGCTACGAGCAGTACTTC
TRBJ2-3 | . | TRBV7-2 | TRBD2 | CASSLDLAVSTDTQYF | TGTGCCAGCAGCTTAGATCTAGCGGTTAGCACAGATACGCAGTATTTT
TRBJ2-1 | . | TRBV7-3 | TRBD2 | CASSPRTSGVFEQFF | TGTGCCAGCAGCCCTCGGACTAGCGGGGTGTTTGAGCAGTTCTTC
TRBJ2-3 | few | TRBV20-1 | TRBD1 | CSASLFSPPGQLTDTQYF | TGCAGTGCTAGTCTCTTTTCCCCTCCGGGACAGCTCACAGATACGCAGTATTTT
TRBJ2-1 | few | TRBV7-8 | . | CASSLTGMAYNEQFF | TGTGCCAGCAGCCTCACAGGGATGGCCTACAATGAGCAGTTCTTC
TRBJ1-2 | . | TRBV2 | . | CASSDPGHGGYGYTF | TGTGCCAGCAGTGATCCCGGGCACGGTGGCTATGGCTACACCTTC
TRBJ2-7 | many | TRBV7-2 | TRBD2 | CASSLTSGGPYEQYF | TGTGCCAGCAGCTTAACTAGCGGGGGGCCCTACGAGCAGTACTTC